Below, 3 T cell receptor beta chains from the same sample are listed, as sequenced in a study of post-analysis software for immune sequencing data (dated by TCRdb to between 2014 and 2016). Study-wide conclusions, independent of this receptor: Significantly higher frequencies in patients than in controls were found for a few TRBV segments, including TRBV5-6, TRBV5-1 and TRBV20-1.

Their specific antigens are unknown. Library creation used PCR. Sequencing used an Illumina HiSeq 2500. To reduce PCR and sequencing biases, unique molecular identifiers were incorporated into the TCR beta cDNA libraries. TCRdb cleaned the public reads at Q25 with fastp, built clones with MiXCR and kept in-frame beta chains. Each entry merges the rows of one CDR3 protein and shows their most common DNA and genes. The sample contains more than 350,000 distinct CDR3 sequences, roughly 38% of them found a single time. Less than 10% of the sample lies in the top ten. Sequenced material: blood. The receptors derive from a girl aged 2 to 10 with multiple sclerosis.

This chain uses TRBV20-1 with TRBJ2-4, with 7 bases lining up with TRBD1. The J call may be wrong; the DNA end is better matched by TRBJ2-7. Germline V CDR1 and CDR2: DFQATT, SNEGSKA (reference sequence). This CDR3 comprises 15 residues. CDR3 residues: CSARDLTGVDYEQYF. As DNA, the CDR3 is TGCAGTGCTAGAGATCTAACAGGGGTGGACTACGAGCAGTACTTC.

The chain employs TRBV7-2 and TRBJ1-5; D unclear. Germline-derived CDR1 and CDR2 are SGHTA and FQGNSA. V was clipped by 2 bases and J by 0 bases, with 8 bases between them. This CDR3 contains 15 residues. The CDR3 nucleotides are TGTGCCAGCAGCTTAAGACGTTATAGCAATCAGCCCCAGCATTTT. This gives the protein CASSLRRYSNQPQHF.

The gene calls are TRBV3-1 and TRBJ1-5; possible D gene TRBD1, 5 bases. Germline V gene data show CDR1 as LGHDT and CDR2 as YNNKEL (reference sequence). The CDR3 is 14 residues long. Trimming took 0 bases from V and 4 from J, leaving 7 bases between them. CDR3 in amino acids: CASSQEGGNQPQHF. The CDR3 nucleotides read TGTGCCAGCAGCCAAGAGGGGGGGAATCAGCCCCAGCATTTT. Full variable domain (remainder filled in from reference TRBV3-1 and TRBJ1-5): DTAVSQTPKYLVTQMGNDKSIKCEQNLGHDTMYWYKQDSKKFLKIMFSYNNKELIINETVPNRFSPKSPDKAHLNLHINSLELGDSAVYFCASSQEGGNQPQHFGDGTRLSIL.